The T cell receptor (beta chain) described here comes from a study of shared clonotypes between healthy human individuals. Study-level findings and limits: The sole specimen, blood, was sampled, and tissue repertoires likely differ.

Worth noting for this clone: Its antigen is still unknown.

Every one of the donors was a Caucasian adult that lived in Nashville, Tennessee. The CDR3 contains 17 residues. The junction had 11 bases not matched to a gene; V was cut back by 5 bases and J by 0 bases. Germline-derived CDR1 and CDR2 are PRHDT and FYEKMQ (reference sequence). Per the original data handling: From ImmunoSEQ came sequences covering only the junction and carrying no quality scores, so filtering differed. Profiled with immunoSEQ multiplex PCR; TCRdb holds only in-frame clones, not every one. D and trimming were read from the DNA, whereas the V and J calls and clone size are those reported in that table. The sample has 2 million to 2.5 million clones, under 95% seen once; the top ten hold about 0.36%.

The sequenced sample consisted of naive CD4+ T cells from PBMCs. Subset: CD45RA+ positively selected. The sequence was obtained from a man aged 18 to 35 in good health. Some clones in this sample may be carry-over from other donors' samples. The chain recombines TRBV13 with TRBJ1-1; 8 bases line up with TRBD1. CDR3 DNA sequence: TGTGCCAGCAGCCTATGGACAGGGCTAGACTTGAACACTGAAGCTTTCTTT. This gives the protein CASSLWTGLDLNTEAFF.